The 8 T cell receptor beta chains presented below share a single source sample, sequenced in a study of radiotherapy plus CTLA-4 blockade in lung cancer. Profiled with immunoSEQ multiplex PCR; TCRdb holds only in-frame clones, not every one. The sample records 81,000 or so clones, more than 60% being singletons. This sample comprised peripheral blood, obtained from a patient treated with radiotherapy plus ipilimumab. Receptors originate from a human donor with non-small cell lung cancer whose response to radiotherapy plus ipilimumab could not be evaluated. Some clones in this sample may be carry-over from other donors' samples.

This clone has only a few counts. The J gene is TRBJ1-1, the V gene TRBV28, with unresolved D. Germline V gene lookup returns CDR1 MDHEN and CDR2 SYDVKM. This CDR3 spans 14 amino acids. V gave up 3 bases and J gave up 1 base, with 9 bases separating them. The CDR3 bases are TGTGCCAGCAGTTTGACGGGGTGGAACACTGAAGCTTTCTTT. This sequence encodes CASSLTGWNTEAFF.

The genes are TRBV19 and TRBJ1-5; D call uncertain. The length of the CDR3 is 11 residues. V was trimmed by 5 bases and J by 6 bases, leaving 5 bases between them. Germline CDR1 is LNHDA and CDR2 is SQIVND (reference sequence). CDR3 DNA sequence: TGTGCCAGTAGTCGGGGTCAGCCCCAGCATTTT. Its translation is CASSRGQPQHF.

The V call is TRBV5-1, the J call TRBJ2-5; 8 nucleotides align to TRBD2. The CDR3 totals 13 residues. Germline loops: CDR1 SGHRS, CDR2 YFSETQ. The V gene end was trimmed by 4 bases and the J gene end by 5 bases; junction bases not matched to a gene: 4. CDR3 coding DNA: TGCGCCAGCAGCCGGGGGGGGGAGGAGACCCAGTACTTC. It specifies CASSRGGEETQYF.

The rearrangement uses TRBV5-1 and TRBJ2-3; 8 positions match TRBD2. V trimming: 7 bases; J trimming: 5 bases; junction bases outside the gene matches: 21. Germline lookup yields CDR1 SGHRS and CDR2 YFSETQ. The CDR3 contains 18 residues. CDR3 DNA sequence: TGCGCCAGCGGTCGGTCGGCTAGCGGGTTATTAGCCGGAGATACGCAGTATTTT. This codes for CASGRSASGLLAGDTQYF.

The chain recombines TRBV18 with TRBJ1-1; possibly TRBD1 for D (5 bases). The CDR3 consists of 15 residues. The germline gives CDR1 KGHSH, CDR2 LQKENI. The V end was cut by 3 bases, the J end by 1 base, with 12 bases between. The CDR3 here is CASSPLGTENTEAFF. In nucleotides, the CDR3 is TGTGCCAGCTCACCTCTCGGGACTGAGAACACTGAAGCTTTCTTT.

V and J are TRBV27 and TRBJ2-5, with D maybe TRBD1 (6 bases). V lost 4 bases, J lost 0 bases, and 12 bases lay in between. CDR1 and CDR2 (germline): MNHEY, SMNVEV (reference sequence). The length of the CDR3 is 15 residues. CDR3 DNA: TGTGCCAGCAGTTGGCGAAGGGGGAACCAAGAGACCCAGTACTTC. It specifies CASSWRRGNQETQYF.

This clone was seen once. CDR3 in amino acids: CASSFRGSDTQYF. In DNA, the CDR3 is TGTGCCAGCAGTTTCAGGGGTTCAGATACGCAGTATTTT. The V gene is TRBV27, the J gene TRBJ2-3, with D tentatively TRBD1 (6 bases). V was trimmed by 3 bases and J by 4 bases, leaving 8 bases between them. From germline, CDR1 is MNHEY and CDR2 SMNVEV (reference sequence). This CDR3 spans 13 amino acids.

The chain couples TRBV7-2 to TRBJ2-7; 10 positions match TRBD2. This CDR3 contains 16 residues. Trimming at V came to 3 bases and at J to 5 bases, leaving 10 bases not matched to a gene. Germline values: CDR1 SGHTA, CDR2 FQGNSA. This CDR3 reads CASSFYSGGNSNEQYF. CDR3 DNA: TGTGCCAGCAGCTTCTATAGCGGGGGGAATTCCAACGAGCAGTACTTC.